What follows is one T cell receptor (beta chain) and its context. The PCR was carried out with 60 Vbeta primers and 13 Jbeta primers. Using immunoSEQ multiplex PCR, the repertoire was profiled, and TCRdb retains in-frame clones only, with some absent. Of 140,000 or so clones listed, 75% to 80% are singletons. This entry belongs to a study of cytomegalovirus exposure and HLA in healthy donors. V lost 1 base and J 0 bases, leaving 7 bases between the germline ends. The CDR3 runs to 14 residues. Germline loops: CDR1 SGHNT, CDR2 YYREEE (reference sequence). The chain carries TRBV5-4 and TRBJ1-2; unclear D gene. The clonotype comes from a woman in her twenties or thirties in good health and CMV-seronegative. The sequenced sample consisted of PBMCs. The CDR3 DNA sequence: TGTGCCAGCAGCTTGCCCAGGACTAACTATGGCTACACCTTC. It is translated as CASSLPRTNYGYTF.